One and the same sample provided the 10 T cell receptor beta chains below, sequenced in a study of shared clonotypes between healthy human individuals. Method: immunoSEQ multiplex PCR; TCRdb's copy keeps in-frame clones and lacks some. The data hold about 2.4 million clones, with 93% observed a single time. Source material: naive CD4+ T cells from PBMCs. Subset noted: CD45RA+ positively selected. The receptors were sampled from a man younger than 35 in good health. Some clones in this sample may be carry-over from other donors' samples.

This clone was seen just once. CDR3 bases: TGTGCCAGCTCACCTACCGGACAGGGGATCTCTGGAAACACCATATATTTT. Amino acids: CASSPTGQGISGNTIYF. The rearrangement joins TRBV18 to TRBJ1-3; 9 nucleotides agree with TRBD1. The ends lost 3 bases at V and 0 bases at J; junction bases unmatched: 6. This CDR3 has 17 amino acids. CDR1 is KGHSH and CDR2 is LQKENI in the germline V gene.

The chain uses TRBV11-3 and TRBJ2-1, with 13 bases matching TRBD2. Per germline, CDR1 SGHNT and CDR2 YENEEA. J lost 4 bases, V lost 5 bases, and 5 bases had no gene match. The length of the CDR3 is 16 residues. CDR3 loop: CASSLRTSGGYNEQFF. Written as DNA, the CDR3 is TGTGCCAGCAGCCTAAGGACTAGCGGGGGTTACAATGAGCAGTTCTTC.

CDR3 sequence reads: CASSLQGGNQPQHF. The CDR3, as DNA: TGTGCCAGCAGCTTACAGGGCGGGAATCAGCCCCAGCATTTT. This chain connects TRBV7-6 to TRBJ1-5; D perhaps matches TRBD1 (5 bases). The germline V and J ends were trimmed by 2 bases and 4 bases, with 9 bases remaining between them. Germline loops: CDR1 SGHVS, CDR2 FNYEAQ. The CDR3 contains 14 residues.

The rearrangement links TRBV29-1 to TRBJ1-4; possible D gene TRBD1, 5 bases. CDR3 size: 13 residues. The V gene's germline CDR1 is SQVTM and CDR2 ANQGSEA. Trimming removed 4 bases from V and 0 bases from J, with 6 bases in between. The CDR3 bases are TGCAGCGTTGCGGGGCCAACTAATGAAAAACTGTTTTTT. It yields the protein CSVAGPTNEKLFF.

This sequence joins TRBV7-9 and TRBJ1-5; TRBD1 is a possible D gene (5 bases). CDR3 length equals 13 residues. The ends were cut back, 7 bases at V and 5 bases at J, with 12 bases in the middle. CDR1 SEHNR and CDR2 FQNEAQ come from the germline V gene (reference sequence). The CDR3 nucleotides are TGTGCCAGCACCCGGGACGGAGATCAGCCCCAGCATTTT. Protein: CASTRDGDQPQHF.

As concerns this clone: Other DNA sequences in this specimen translate into the identical CDR3. The chain couples TRBV28 to TRBJ2-2, with D unclear. V was cut by 1 base and J by 2 bases, with 2 bases left in between. CDR1 is MDHEN, CDR2 SYDVKM, per germline. The CDR3 spans 13 residues. CDR3 coding DNA: TGTGCCAGCAGTTTATCTAACACCGGGGAGCTGTTTTTT. Translation: CASSLSNTGELFF.

CDR3 DNA sequence: TGTGCCAGCAGCTTAGTGTTGTTCGGGGAGTTCTCCTATAATTCACCCCTCCACTTT. Protein sequence: CASSLVLFGEFSYNSPLHF. V usage is TRBV11-2 and J usage is TRBJ1-6; D uncertain. Between the trimmed V and J ends, which lost 1 base and 0 bases, there was a span of 16 bases. The CDR3 has 19 amino acids. Germline CDR1 SGHAT, CDR2 FQNNGV. Based on the CDR3 plus reference TRBV11-2 and TRBJ1-6, the full variable domain is EAGVAQSPRYKIIEKRQSVAFWCNPISGHATLYWYQQILGQGPKLLIQFQNNGVVDDSQLPKDRFSAERLKGVDSTLKIQPAKLEDSAVYLCASSLVLFGEFSYNSPLHFGNGTRLTVT.

The chain links TRBV4-1 to TRBJ1-1, with a possible D match to TRBD1 (5 bases). The CDR3 is 14 residues long. Per germline, CDR1 MGHRA and CDR2 YSYEKL. V gave up 2 bases and J gave up 5 bases, with 12 bases separating them. The CDR3 DNA follows: TGCGCCAGCAGCCAATACGAGGGGCGGACTGAAGCTTTCTTT. Translation gives CASSQYEGRTEAFF.

CDR3 residues: CASSWNRDGEQYF. The CDR3 DNA reads as TGTGCCAGCAGCTGGAACCGGGACGGAGAGCAGTACTTC. The chain combines TRBV11-2 with TRBJ2-7, with D perhaps being TRBD1 or TRBD2 (5 bases each). The CDR3 runs to 13 residues. Germline CDR1 and CDR2: SGHAT and FQNNGV. V shed 4 bases and J shed 7 bases, with 14 bases lying between them. Complete variable domain (other parts from reference TRBV11-2 and TRBJ2-7): EAGVAQSPRYKIIEKRQSVAFWCNPISGHATLYWYQQILGQGPKLLIQFQNNGVVDDSQLPKDRFSAERLKGVDSTLKIQPAKLEDSAVYLCASSWNRDGEQYFGPGTRLTVT.

CDR3 nucleotides: TGTGCCTGGAGCCCGGTCGGAGCCTACAATGAGCAGTTCTTC. Translation gives CAWSPVGAYNEQFF. The rearrangement uses TRBV30 and TRBJ2-1; D is unresolved. Per germline, CDR1 GTSNPN and CDR2 SVGIG (reference sequence). The germline V and J ends were trimmed by 3 bases and 2 bases, with 11 bases remaining between them. CDR3 length equals 14 residues.